This T cell receptor beta chain was documented in a study of cytomegalovirus exposure and HLA in healthy donors. The table came from immunoSEQ multiplex PCR; TCRdb's copy has only in-frame clones and leaves some out. This sample yields 200,000 to 250,000 clones, of which roughly 84% are seen a single time; approximately 2% belongs to the top ten. With 5 bases clipped from V and 5 bases from J, the junction kept 7 bases outside the gene matches. The CDR3 runs to 15 residues. Germline values: CDR1 SEHNR, CDR2 FQNEAQ (reference sequence). The sequenced material came from PBMCs. The source of this sequence is a woman aged 18-29 years in good health and CMV-seropositive. The V and J genes are TRBV7-9 and TRBJ2-7; 12 positions agree with TRBD1. The CDR3 sequence: CASSPGTGGLNEQYF. The CDR3 DNA sequence: TGTGCCAGCAGCCCCGGGACAGGGGGCTTGAACGAGCAGTACTTC.